The entry that follows covers one T cell receptor beta chain sequence. The antigen remains undetermined. This entry is derived from a study of radiotherapy plus CTLA-4 blockade in lung cancer. At the level of the study: Patients showed objective responses in about a sixth of cases, and disease control was achieved by 31%.

The germline V and J ends were trimmed by 4 bases and 7 bases, with 13 bases remaining between them. Germline values: CDR1 SGHTA, CDR2 FQGTGA. This CDR3 is built from 13 residues. Lung cancer patients with chemo-refractory metastatic non-small-cell disease were given focal radiation plus CTLA-4 blockade with ipilimumab. Whole-study results and caveats: The study found tumor-derived TCR clones expanded in blood after radiotherapy plus ipilimumab. Early clone dynamics of blood T cells, plus interferon-beta, reportedly predicted response best.

Clones were read by immunoSEQ multiplex PCR, and TCRdb kept only the in-frame ones, dropping some. The sample contains roughly 62,000 clones, approximately 76% of which appear only once. The specimen was peripheral blood, collected from a patient treated with radiotherapy plus ipilimumab. The TCR originated in a human donor with non-small cell lung cancer who had a complete response to radiotherapy plus ipilimumab. The chain uses TRBV7-3 and TRBJ2-5; D tentatively reads TRBD1 or TRBD2 (7 bases each). CDR3 region: CASSSTGEGTQYF. Written as DNA, the CDR3 is TGTGCCAGCAGCTCAACAGGGGAGGGGACCCAGTACTTC.